These 6 T cell receptor beta chains were all obtained from the same sample, sequenced in a study of CD8 T cells in ankylosing spondylitis. From the 5' RACE reads, TCRdb called clonotypes with MiXCR, one entry per CDR3 protein. The sample carries 25,000 to 35,000 distinct CDR3 sequences, about 5.3% recorded once. Material for sequencing was blood, either unsorted or a sorted T cell fraction (not recorded which). All receptors come from a female donor with ankylosing spondylitis or in good health (not recorded which).

This clonotype appeared many times. V gene TRBV9 combines with J gene TRBJ2-1; D is unresolved. This CDR3 is 15 amino acids long. V was trimmed by 2 bases and J by 8 bases, leaving 17 bases between them. CDR1 and CDR2 (germline): SGDLS, YYNGEE. The CDR3 DNA follows: TGTGCCAGCAGCGTTGATCCGGGTACGGTGGATGAGCAGTTCTTC. Amino acid sequence: CASSVDPGTVDEQFF.

In this sample, this clonotype turned up many times. The chain links TRBV9 to TRBJ1-3; tentatively, D is TRBD1 (5 bases). Germline CDR1 reads SGDLS; CDR2 reads YYNGEE. This CDR3 comprises 15 residues. With 0 bases removed from V and 0 bases from J, the gap between germline ends came to 7 bases. The DNA of the CDR3 is TGTGCCAGCAGCGTAGCTGACAGCTCTGGAAACACCATATATTTT. Translating gives CASSVADSSGNTIYF.

This clonotype was found many times. The V gene is TRBV9, the J gene TRBJ1-2; tentative D call: TRBD1 (5 bases). From germline, CDR1 is SGDLS and CDR2 YYNGEE. The ends were cut back, 6 bases at V and 6 bases at J, with 12 bases in the middle. This CDR3 is 12 amino acids long. In nucleotides, the CDR3 is TGTGCCAGCAAGGGGTGGGAGGATGGCTACACCTTC. It translates to CASKGWEDGYTF.

The table lists this clonotype with many counts. This chain links TRBV9 with TRBJ1-6, with 7 bases lining up with TRBD1. The ends lost 2 bases at V and 7 bases at J; junction bases unmatched: 6. CDR1 and CDR2 (germline): SGDLS, YYNGEE. This CDR3 has 15 residues. The CDR3 region has the DNA TGTGCCAGCAGCGTCCGTACAGGGGAGAATTCACCCCTCCACTTT. Amino acid sequence: CASSVRTGENSPLHF.

This clonotype was detected ten times or more. The chain employs TRBV9 and TRBJ2-7; the D gene could be TRBD1 or TRBD2 (6 bases each). This CDR3 contains 15 residues. V lost 1 base, J lost 3 bases, and 14 bases lay in between. CDR1 is SGDLS and CDR2 is YYNGEE in the germline V gene. CDR3 region: CASSVRGGGVYEQYF. In nucleotides, the CDR3 is TGTGCCAGCAGCGTACGTGGGGGCGGGGTCTACGAGCAGTACTTC.

This clonotype was picked up many times. This chain connects TRBV9 to TRBJ2-1; the D gene is possibly TRBD1 (6 bases). Trimming pared 1 base from V and 8 bases from J, leaving 19 bases between. From germline, CDR1 is SGDLS and CDR2 YYNGEE. There are 16 residues in the CDR3. CDR3 sequence: CASSVTAVGTKDEQFF. The CDR3 bases are TGTGCCAGCAGCGTAACGGCCGTGGGGACAAAAGATGAGCAGTTCTTC.